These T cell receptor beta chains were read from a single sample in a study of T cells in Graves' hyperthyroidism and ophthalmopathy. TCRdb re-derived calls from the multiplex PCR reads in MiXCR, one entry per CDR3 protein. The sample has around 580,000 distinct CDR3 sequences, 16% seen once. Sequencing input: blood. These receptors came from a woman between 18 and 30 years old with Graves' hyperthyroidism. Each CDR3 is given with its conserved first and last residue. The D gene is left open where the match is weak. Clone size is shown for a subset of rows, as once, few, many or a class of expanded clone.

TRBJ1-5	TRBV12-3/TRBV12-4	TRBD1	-	TGTGCCAGCAGGCCTACTTGGACAGGGTCTCAGCCCCAGCATTTT	CASRPTWTGSQPQHF
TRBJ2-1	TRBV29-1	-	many	TGCAGCGTTGAAAGACTAATCAACAATGAGCAGTTCTTC	CSVERLINNEQFF
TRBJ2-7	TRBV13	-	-	TGTGCCAGCAGCTCAGGACTTTCCTACGAGCAGTACTTC	CASSSGLSYEQYF
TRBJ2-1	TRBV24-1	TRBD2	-	TGTGCCACCAGTGATTTGAGACTAGCCAATCCCAATGAGCAGTTCTTC	CATSDLRLANPNEQFF
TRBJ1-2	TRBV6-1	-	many	TGTGCCAGCAGTGAAGCGCGGGATGGGAACGATGGCTACACCTTC	CASSEARDGNDGYTF
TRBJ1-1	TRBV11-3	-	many	TGTGCCAGCAGCTTAGATCGCGGCGGCCCGACCACTGAAGCTTTCTTT	CASSLDRGGPTTEAFF
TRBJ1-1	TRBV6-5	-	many	TGTGCCAGCAGCTACCTGGGCACTGAAGCTTTCTTT	CASSYLGTEAFF
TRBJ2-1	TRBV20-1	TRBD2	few	TGCAGTGCTAGAGTCAACGCTAGCGGGAGGATCAACAATGAGCAGTTCTTC	CSARVNASGRINNEQFF
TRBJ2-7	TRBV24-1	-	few	TGTGCCACCGGGACGGGGGAGCAGTACTTC	CATGTGEQYF
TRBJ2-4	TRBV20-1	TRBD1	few	TGCAGTGCTCCTCCAGGGGGCAAAAACATTCAGTACTTC	CSAPPGGKNIQYF
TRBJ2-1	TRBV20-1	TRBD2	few	TGCATGTCGGGGACTAGCGGAAACAATGAGCAGTTCTTC	CMSGTSGNNEQFF
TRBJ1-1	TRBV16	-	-	TGTGCCAGCAGCCCGATGATGGGTGGGGGAACTGAAGCTTTCTTT	CASSPMMGGGTEAFF
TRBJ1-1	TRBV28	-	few	TGTGCCAGCAGTATTACACAGGGAGGTTACACTGAAGCTTTCTTT	CASSITQGGYTEAFF
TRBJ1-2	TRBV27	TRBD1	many	TGTGCCAGCAGTCCCCGCCCCGGACAGGGGGCGCATAACTATGGCTACACCTTC	CASSPRPGQGAHNYGYTF
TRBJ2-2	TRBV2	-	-	TGTGCCAGCGGAGAGACAGGTTTCCCTCGGCTCACCGGGGAGCTGTTTTTT	CASGETGFPRLTGELFF
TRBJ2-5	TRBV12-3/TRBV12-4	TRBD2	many	TGTGCCAGCAGTCAAAGACTAGCGGGGCTGGAGACCCAGTACTTC	CASSQRLAGLETQYF
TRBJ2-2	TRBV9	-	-	TGTGCCAGCAGCGTAGGATTCGCCGGCACCGGGGAGCTGTTTTTT	CASSVGFAGTGELFF
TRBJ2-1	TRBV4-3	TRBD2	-	TGCGCCAGCAGCCGAGAGATTCCGGGACTAGCGACTGCGGGGTTCTACAATGAGCAGTTCTTC	CASSREIPGLATAGFYNEQFF
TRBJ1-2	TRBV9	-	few	TGTGCCAGCAGCGTAGAAGTGACAGGCGGCTATGGCTACACCTTC	CASSVEVTGGYGYTF
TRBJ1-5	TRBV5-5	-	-	TGTGCCAGCAGCTTGGGAGTTCATCAGCCCCAGCATTTT	CASSLGVHQPQHF
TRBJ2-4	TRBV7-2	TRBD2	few	TGTGCCAGCAGCATTAATAGCGGGAGGGAAGCCAAAAACATTCAGTACTTC	CASSINSGREAKNIQYF
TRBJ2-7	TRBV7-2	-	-	TGTGCCAGCAGCTTTACGCGGGGGCTTGCCTACGAGCAGTACTTC	CASSFTRGLAYEQYF
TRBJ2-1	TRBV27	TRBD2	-	TGTGCCAGCAGTATTCTAGCGGGAGTTGGTGGTGAGCAGTGCTTC	CASSILAGVGGEQCF
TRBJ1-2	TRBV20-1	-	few	TGCAGCGTCAAGGGGACACCCCTCGGGGGCTACACCTTC	CSVKGTPLGGYTF
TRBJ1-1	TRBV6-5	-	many	TGTGCCAGCAGTTACGGGGAGAACACTGAAGCTTTCTTT	CASSYGENTEAFF
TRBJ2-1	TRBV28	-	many	TGTGCCAGCAGTCTCGGACAGAGCTACAATGAGCAGTTCTTC	CASSLGQSYNEQFF
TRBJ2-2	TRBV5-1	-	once	TGCGCCAGCAGCTTGGTGGGAGACGCCGGGGAGCCGTTTTTT	CASSLVGDAGEPFF
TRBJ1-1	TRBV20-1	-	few	TGCAGTGCTAGGGTCAGGTTGTACACTGAAGCTTTCTTT	CSARVRLYTEAFF
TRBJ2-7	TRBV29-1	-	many	TGCAGCGTTGAAGGGACGGGAGTGTCGGTCGGGCAGTACTTC	CSVEGTGVSVGQYF
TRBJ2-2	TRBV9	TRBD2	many	TGTGCCAGCAGCGAGGAGAGCGGGATGGGCGGGGAGCTGTTTTTT	CASSEESGMGGELFF
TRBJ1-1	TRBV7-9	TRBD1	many	TGTGCCAGCAGCTCCCCCCCGGGACAGATGAACACTGAAGCTTTCTTT	CASSSPPGQMNTEAFF
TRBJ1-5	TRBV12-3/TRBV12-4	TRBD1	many	TGTGCCAGCAGCCGAAACAGGGGGGGAGGACAGCCCCAGCATTTT	CASSRNRGGGQPQHF
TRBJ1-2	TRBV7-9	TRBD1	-	TGTGCCAGCAGCTTCACAGGGGCCGGCTACACCTTC	CASSFTGAGYTF
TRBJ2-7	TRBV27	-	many	TGTGCCAGCAGTTTATCGGTGGGGATCCGGGAGCAGTACTTC	CASSLSVGIREQYF
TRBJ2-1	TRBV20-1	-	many	TGCAGTGCTAGAGATCCGAGACGCAATGAGCAGTTCTTC	CSARDPRRNEQFF
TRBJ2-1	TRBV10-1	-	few	TGCGCCAGCAGTGTTCTTGAGGGCTCCCCTTTCAATGAGCAGTTCTTC	CASSVLEGSPFNEQFF
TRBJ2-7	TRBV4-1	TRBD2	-	TGCGCCAGCAGCCATCATGCGAGCGGGAGGGCCTACGAGCGGTACTTC	CASSHHASGRAYERYF
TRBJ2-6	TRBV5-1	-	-	TGCGCCAGCAGAAACCCAGCCCGGGCCAACGTCCTGACTTTC	CASRNPARANVLTF
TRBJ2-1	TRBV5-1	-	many	TGCGCCAGCAGCCCTAGGGGAGGAGGGAATGAGCAGTTCTTC	CASSPRGGGNEQFF
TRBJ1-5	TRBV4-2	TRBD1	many	TGTGCCAGCAGCCAAGAAGGGAGACAGGGCCTCCCCCAGCATTTT	CASSQEGRQGLPQHF
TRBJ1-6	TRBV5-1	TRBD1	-	TGCGCCAGCAGCCCTTCCGGGACAGGGGGTTCACCCCTCCACTTT	CASSPSGTGGSPLHF
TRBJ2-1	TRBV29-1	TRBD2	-	TGCAGTCTAAGATTTTGCTGCGGGAGGTCCTACAATGAGCAGTTCTTC	CSLRFCCGRSYNEQFF
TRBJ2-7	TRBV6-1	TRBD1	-	TGTGCCAGCAGTGGGGGACAGGGGGCTTCGGACGAGCAGTACTTC	CASSGGQGASDEQYF
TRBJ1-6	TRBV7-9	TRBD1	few	TGTGCCAGCAGCGACCGAACAGGGGGCCTATATTCACCCCTCCACTTT	CASSDRTGGLYSPLHF
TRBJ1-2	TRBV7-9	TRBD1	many	TGTGCCAGCAGCATTTGGGACAGGGGGCTTGGCTACACCTTC	CASSIWDRGLGYTF
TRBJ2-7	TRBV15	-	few	TGTGCCACTGGACAGTCCTACTACGAGCAGTACTTC	CATGQSYYEQYF
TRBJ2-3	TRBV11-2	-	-	TGTGCCAGCAGCTTAGCCAGGTACCGCACAGATACGCAGTATTTT	CASSLARYRTDTQYF
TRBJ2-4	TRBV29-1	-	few	TGCAGCGTACTCGGGATCTATGGCAAAAACATTCAGTACTTC	CSVLGIYGKNIQYF
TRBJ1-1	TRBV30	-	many	TGTGCCTGGAGGGACCTAAACACTGAAGCTTTCTTT	CAWRDLNTEAFF
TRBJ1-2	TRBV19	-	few	TGTGCCAGTAGTATTTCGAAACAGGGTAACGGCTACACCTTC	CASSISKQGNGYTF
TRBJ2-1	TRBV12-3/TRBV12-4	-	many	TGTGCCAGCAGTTTAGCCCCTAACAATGAGCAGTTCTTC	CASSLAPNNEQFF
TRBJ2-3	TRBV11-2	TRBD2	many	TGTGCCAGCAGCTTAGATAGGACTAGCGGGAGTATAGATACGCAGTATTTT	CASSLDRTSGSIDTQYF
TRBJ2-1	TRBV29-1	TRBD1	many	TGCAGCGTTGAAGAGGGGGGGACAGGGGGCTACAATGAGCAGTTCTTC	CSVEEGGTGGYNEQFF
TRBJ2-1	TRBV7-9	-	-	TGTGCCAGCAGCTACGGGACTTTTTACAATGAGCAGTTCTTC	CASSYGTFYNEQFF
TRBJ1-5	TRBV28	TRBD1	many	TGTGCCAGCAGTTTGTTTTGGACAGGGGGCGGAAATCAGCCCCAGCATTTT	CASSLFWTGGGNQPQHF
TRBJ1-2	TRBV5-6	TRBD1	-	TGTGCCAGCAGCTTGGGGCTATCAGGGGGTAACTATGGCTACACCTTC	CASSLGLSGGNYGYTF
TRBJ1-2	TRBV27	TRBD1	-	TGTGCCAGCGCCAGATCAACAGGGGATGGCTACACCTTC	CASARSTGDGYTF
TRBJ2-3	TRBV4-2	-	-	TGTGCCAGCAGCCGGGGTAGCGGTGGCACAGATACGCAGTATTTT	CASSRGSGGTDTQYF
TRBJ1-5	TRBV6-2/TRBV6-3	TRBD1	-	TGTGCCAGCAGCGGACAGGGGCAGGGGCCCCAGCATTTT	CASSGQGQGPQHF